Included here is one T cell receptor (beta chain) sequence, with context. The data were taken from a study of cytomegalovirus exposure and HLA in healthy donors. Overall study context: Findings of an earlier analysis included 110 million or so unique TCR beta sequences from 180 million or so T cells.

Trimming stripped 0 bases from V and 0 bases from J, with 12 bases between. The CDR3 length is 15 residues. Looked up from germline, CDR1 is GTSNPN and CDR2 is SVGIG (reference sequence). In the PCR, 60 Vbeta and 13 Jbeta primers were used. Only in-frame clones appear in the TCRdb table, and some are missing; sequencing was by immunoSEQ multiplex PCR. The repertoire has 150,000 to 250,000 clones, 70% to 85% of them found once; the top ten carry about 4.6%. The sequencing input was PBMCs. This TCR derives from a woman between 25 and 40 years old in good health and CMV-seropositive. The chain is built from TRBV30 and TRBJ2-7; a possible D gene is TRBD2 (5 bases). The CDR3 coding sequence is TGTGCCTGGAGTGTACCGGGATTAAGCTCCTACGAGCAGTACTTC. Its translation is CAWSVPGLSSYEQYF.